This T cell receptor (beta chain) was profiled in a study of shared clonotypes between healthy human individuals. Study information: CD4 naive and CD4 memory each took three plates per donor, while CD8 naive took two and CD8 memory one.

Trimming removed 5 bases at V and 5 bases at J, with 12 bases between. The germline V gene has CDR1 SGHRS and CDR2 YFSETQ. CDR3 length: 13 amino acids. CD8 cells classed as naive were CD45RO-negative and positively selected for CCR7, excluding terminally differentiated effector memory CD45RA+ cells. Generated by immunoSEQ multiplex PCR, the TCRdb table keeps only in-frame clones and is missing some. The sample has roughly 2,000,000 clones, around 95% seen once. This receptor was identified in a man aged 18-30 years in good health. Some clones in this sample may be carry-over from other donors' samples. The sample consisted of naive CD8+ T cells from PBMCs. This chain links TRBV5-1 with TRBJ2-3; D may be TRBD1 (5 bases). CDR3 loop: CASRVGVKDTQYF. CDR3 sequence (DNA): TGCGCCAGCAGGGTAGGGGTCAAAGATACGCAGTATTTT.